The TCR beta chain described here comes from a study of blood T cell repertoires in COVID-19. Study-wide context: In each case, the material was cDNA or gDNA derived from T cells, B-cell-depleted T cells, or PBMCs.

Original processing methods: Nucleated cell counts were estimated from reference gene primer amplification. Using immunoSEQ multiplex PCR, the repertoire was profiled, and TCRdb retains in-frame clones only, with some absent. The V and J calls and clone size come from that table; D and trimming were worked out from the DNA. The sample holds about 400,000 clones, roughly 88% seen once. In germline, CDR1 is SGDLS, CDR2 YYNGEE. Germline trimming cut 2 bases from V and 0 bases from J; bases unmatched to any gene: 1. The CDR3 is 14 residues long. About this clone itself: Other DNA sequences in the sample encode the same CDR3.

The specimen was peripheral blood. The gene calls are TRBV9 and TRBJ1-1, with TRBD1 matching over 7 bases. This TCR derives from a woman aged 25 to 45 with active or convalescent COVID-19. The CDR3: CASSVGQLNTEAFF. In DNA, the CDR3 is TGTGCCAGCAGCGTGGGACAGTTGAACACTGAAGCTTTCTTT.